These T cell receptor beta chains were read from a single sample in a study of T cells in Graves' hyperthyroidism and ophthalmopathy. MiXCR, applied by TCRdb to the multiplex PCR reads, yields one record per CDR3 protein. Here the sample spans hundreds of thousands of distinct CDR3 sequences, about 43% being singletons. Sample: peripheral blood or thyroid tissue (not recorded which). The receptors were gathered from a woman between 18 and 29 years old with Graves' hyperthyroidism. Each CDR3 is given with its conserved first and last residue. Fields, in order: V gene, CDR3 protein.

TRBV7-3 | CASSPRTAVNEKLFF
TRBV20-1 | CSVEGAGGSEAF
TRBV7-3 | CASSQVNRERQPQHF
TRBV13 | CASSLRLAGESSYEQYF
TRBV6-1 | CASSGIGGNQETQYF
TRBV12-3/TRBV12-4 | CASSLRRLDKYRNQPQHF
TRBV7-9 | CASSLDAGYEQFF
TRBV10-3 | CASRKGQISSYEQYF
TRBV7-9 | CASSPRTAQFSGTEAFF
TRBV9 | CASSDREHEKLFF
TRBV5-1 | CASSLGTSGEYEQYF
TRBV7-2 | CASSRFGTDNQPQHF
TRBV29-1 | CSVEDIGTEAFF
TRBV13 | CASSPLSGAGAFF
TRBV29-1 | CSVSDRDGAFF
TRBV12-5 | CASGSHSGQRPYEQYF
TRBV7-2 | CASSQRDSGYTF
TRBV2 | CASSEIGGTEAFF
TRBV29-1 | CSSFQGETQYF
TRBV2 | CASRKAVRQGGHEQYF
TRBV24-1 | CATSGGPDQPQHF
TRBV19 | CASNPRWGGYTEAFF
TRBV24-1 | CASSSSGSGANVLTF
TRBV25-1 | CASDRAGYTF
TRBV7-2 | CASSPSQRVYEQYF
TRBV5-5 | CASSRGLYSYEQYF
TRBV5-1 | CASSLEGQRAQYF
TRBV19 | CASSIAGTGGIGANVLTF
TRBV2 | CASSSPGLGNTIYF
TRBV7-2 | CASSQSTLFDSSVTQYF
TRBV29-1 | CSVEDRVGETQYF
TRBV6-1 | CASRPDRADTGELFF
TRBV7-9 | CASSLVTGPVEAFF
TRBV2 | CASSDHERRSYNSPLHF
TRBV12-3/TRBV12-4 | CASSLGTGFNQPQHF
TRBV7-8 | CASSQTRGRGYEQYF
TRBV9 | CASSATGGRNSPLHF
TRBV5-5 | CASSLDPQVEQYF
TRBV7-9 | CASRPGTATYPIYF
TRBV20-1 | CSARGTRDYEQYF
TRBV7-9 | CASSIGGGSHEQYF
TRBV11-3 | CASSPYPGGLEQYF
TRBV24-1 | CATSSAGYANTEAFF
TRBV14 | CASSLGGGTAKRNTIYF
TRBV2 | CASSNYRELYDQPQHF
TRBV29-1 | CSAHYGGLETQYF
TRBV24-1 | CATSDFMSDTQYF